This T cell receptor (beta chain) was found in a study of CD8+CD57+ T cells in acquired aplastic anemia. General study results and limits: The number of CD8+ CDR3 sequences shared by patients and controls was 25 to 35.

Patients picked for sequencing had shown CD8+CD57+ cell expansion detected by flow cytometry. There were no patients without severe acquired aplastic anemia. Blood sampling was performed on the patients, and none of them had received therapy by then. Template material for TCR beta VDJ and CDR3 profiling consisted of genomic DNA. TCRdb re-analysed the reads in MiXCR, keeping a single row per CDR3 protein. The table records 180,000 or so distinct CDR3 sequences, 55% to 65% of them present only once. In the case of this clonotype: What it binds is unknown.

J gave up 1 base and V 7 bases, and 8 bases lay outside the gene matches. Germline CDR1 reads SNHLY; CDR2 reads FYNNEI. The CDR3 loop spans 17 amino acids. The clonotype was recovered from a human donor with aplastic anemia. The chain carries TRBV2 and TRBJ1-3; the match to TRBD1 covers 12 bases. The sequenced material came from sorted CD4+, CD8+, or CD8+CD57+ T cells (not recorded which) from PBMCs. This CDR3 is CASKGQGANRSGNTIYF. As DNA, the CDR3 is TGTGCCAGCAAGGGACAGGGGGCGAATAGGTCTGGAAACACCATATATTTT.